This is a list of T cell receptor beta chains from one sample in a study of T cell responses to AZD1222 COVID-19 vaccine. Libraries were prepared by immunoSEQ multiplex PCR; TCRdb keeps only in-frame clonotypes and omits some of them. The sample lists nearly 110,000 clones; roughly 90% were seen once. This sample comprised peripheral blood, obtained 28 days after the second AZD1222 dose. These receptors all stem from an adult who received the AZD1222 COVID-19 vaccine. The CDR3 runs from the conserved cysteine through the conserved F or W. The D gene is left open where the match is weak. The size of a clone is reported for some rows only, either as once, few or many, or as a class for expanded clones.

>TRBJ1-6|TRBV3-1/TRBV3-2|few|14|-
TGTGCCAGCAGCCGGGGACACTCTAATTCACCCCTCCACTTT
CASSRGHSNSPLHF
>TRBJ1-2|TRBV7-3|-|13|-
TGTGCCAGCAGCTTAACCCTTGGGGGAGGCTACACCTTC
CASSLTLGGGYTF
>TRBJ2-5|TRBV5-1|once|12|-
TGCGCCAGCAGCGCCTCAATAGAGACCCAGTACTTC
CASSASIETQYF
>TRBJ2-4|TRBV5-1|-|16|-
TGCGCCAGCAGCTCTGGGTTGGCGTCGTCGCCGAACATTCAGTACTTC
CASSSGLASSPNIQYF
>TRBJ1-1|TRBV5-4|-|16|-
TGTGCCAGCAGCTTGGAGTTGCAGAACCCGAACACTGAAGCTTTCTTT
CASSLELQNPNTEAFF
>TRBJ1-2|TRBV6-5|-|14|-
TGTGCCAGCAGTTACTCGACGTTAGGCAGGGGTCACACCTTC
CASSYSTLGRGHTF
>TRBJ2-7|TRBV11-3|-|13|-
TGTGCCAGCAGCTTCCGAACCTCTACCGAGCAGTACTTC
CASSFRTSTEQYF
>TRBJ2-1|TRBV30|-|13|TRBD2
TGTGCCTGGAGTGACGGACTAGCGATTGAGCAGTTCTTC
CAWSDGLAIEQFF
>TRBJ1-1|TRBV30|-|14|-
TGTGCCTGTACGCGGGGGGCAATGAACACTGAAGCTTTCTTT
CACTRGAMNTEAFF
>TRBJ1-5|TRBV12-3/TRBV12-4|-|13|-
TGTGCCAGCAGGCTAGGGGAGGCTCAGCCCCAGCATTTT
CASRLGEAQPQHF
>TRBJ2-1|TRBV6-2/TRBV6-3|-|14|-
TGTGCCAGCAGTTACTCGACGGATTACAATGAGCAGTTCTTC
CASSYSTDYNEQFF
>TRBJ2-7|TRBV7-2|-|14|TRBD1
TGTGCCAGCAGCCTCCTACAGGGGACCTACGAGCAGTACTTC
CASSLLQGTYEQYF
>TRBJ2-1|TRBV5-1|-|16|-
TGCGCCAGCAGCGGGGGGACAGCCAGAAGAAACAATGAGCAGTTCTTC
CASSGGTARRNNEQFF
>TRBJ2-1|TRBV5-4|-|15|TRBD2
TGTGCCAGCAGCTTGCCGGGACTAGCGGGAGAAGTGCAGTTCTTC
CASSLPGLAGEVQFF
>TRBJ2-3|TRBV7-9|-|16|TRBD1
TGTGCCAGCAGCACCGGACAGGGTGGTATCACAGATACGCAGTATTTT
CASSTGQGGITDTQYF
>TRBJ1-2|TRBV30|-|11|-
TGTGCCTGGAGGAGGGACGTCGGCTACACCTTC
CAWRRDVGYTF
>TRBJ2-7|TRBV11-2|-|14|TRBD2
TGTGCCAGCAGCTTACGAGCGGGGGGGCGCGAGCAGTACTTC
CASSLRAGGREQYF
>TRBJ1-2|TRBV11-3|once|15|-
TGTGCCAGCAGCTTAGAAGGGGGTGGTAACTATGGCTACACCTTC
CASSLEGGGNYGYTF
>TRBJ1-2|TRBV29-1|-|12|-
TGCAGCGTCGCTACAGGGAGAGGCGGCTACACCTTC
CSVATGRGGYTF
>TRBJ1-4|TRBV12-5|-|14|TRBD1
TGTGCTAGTGTTATCGGGACAGGGGGCGAAAAACTGTTTTTT
CASVIGTGGEKLFF
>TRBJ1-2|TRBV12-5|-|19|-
TGTGCTAGTGGATTGGGCAGACGGGACAATCCGGGCGTCGGCTATGGCTACACCTTC
CASGLGRRDNPGVGYGYTF
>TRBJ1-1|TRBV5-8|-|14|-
TGTGCCAGCAGCTTTCGGGGGGGTCGCGCTGAAGCTTTCTTT
CASSFRGGRAEAFF
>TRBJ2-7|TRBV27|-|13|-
TGTGCCAGCAGTTCCCCCACCAGTCTCGAGCAGTACTTC
CASSSPTSLEQYF
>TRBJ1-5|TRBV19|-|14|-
TGTGCCAGTAGTTCAACAGGGAGGAATCAGCCCCAGCATTTT
CASSSTGRNQPQHF
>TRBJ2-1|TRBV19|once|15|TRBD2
TGTGCCAGTACCCCACGGGGGGACTCCTACAATGAGCAGTTCTTC
CASTPRGDSYNEQFF
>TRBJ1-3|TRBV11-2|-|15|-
TGTGCCAGCAGCCCGGACGACTTCTCTGGAAACACCATATATTTT
CASSPDDFSGNTIYF
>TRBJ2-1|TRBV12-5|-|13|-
TGTGCTAGTGGCCCCCCAGGGTTGGATGAGCAGTTCTTC
CASGPPGLDEQFF
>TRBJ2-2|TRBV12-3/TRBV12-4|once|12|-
TGTGCCAGCAGTTTTTTAGCCGGGGAGCTGTTTTTT
CASSFLAGELFF
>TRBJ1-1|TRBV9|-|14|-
TGTGCCAGCAGCGTAGGTGGGACGGGCACTGAAGCTTTCTTT
CASSVGGTGTEAFF
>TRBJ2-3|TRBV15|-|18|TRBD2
TGTGCCACCAGCTTTGGGACTAGCGGGAGTCCTTGGACAGATACGCAGTATTTT
CATSFGTSGSPWTDTQYF
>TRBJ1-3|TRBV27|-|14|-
TGTGCCAGCAGTTTGGTAGGGGCTGGAAACACCATATATTTT
CASSLVGAGNTIYF
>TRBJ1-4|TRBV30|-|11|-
TGTGCCTGGTCCAGGAATGAAAAACTGTTTTTT
CAWSRNEKLFF
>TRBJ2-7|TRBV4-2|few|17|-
TGTGCCAGCAGCCAAGACAACCGGGTTCCGACCAACGGCGAGCAGTACTTC
CASSQDNRVPTNGEQYF
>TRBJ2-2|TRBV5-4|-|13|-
TGTGCCAGCAGCCACAGGGTTGGCGGGGAGCTGTTTTTT
CASSHRVGGELFF
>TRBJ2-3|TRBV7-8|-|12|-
TGTGCCAGCAGCCTCCAAATGGATACGCAGTATTTT
CASSLQMDTQYF
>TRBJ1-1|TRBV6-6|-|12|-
TGTGCCAGCAGCCCACCAGGGACTGAAGCTTTCTTT
CASSPPGTEAFF
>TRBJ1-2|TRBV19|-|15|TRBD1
TGTGCCAGCCGATCTCCGGGACAGAACCCAGGTGGCTACACCTTC
CASRSPGQNPGGYTF